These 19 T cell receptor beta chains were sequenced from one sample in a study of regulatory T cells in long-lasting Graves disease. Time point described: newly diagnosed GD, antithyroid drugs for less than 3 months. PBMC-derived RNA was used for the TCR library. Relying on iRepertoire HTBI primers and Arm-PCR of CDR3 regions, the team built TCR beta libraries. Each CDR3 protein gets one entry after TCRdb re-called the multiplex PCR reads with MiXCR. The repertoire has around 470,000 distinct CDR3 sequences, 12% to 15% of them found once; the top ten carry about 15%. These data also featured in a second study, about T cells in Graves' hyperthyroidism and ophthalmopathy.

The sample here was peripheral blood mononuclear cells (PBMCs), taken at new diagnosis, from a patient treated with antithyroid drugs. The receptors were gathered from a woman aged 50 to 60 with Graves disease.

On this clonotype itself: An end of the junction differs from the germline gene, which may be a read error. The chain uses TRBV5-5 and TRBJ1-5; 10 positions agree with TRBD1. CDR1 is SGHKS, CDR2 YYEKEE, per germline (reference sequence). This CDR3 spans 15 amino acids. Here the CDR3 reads CASSRETGGNQPQHF. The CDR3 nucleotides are TGTGCCAGCAGTCGAGAGACAGGGGGCAACCAGCCCCAGCATTTT.

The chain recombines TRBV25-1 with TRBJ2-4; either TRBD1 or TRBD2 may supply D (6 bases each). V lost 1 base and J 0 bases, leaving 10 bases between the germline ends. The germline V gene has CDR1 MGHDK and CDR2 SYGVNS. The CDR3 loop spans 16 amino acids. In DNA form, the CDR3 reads TGTGCCAGCAGTGAATCGGGGGCGATAGCCAAAAACATTCAGTACTTC. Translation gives CASSESGAIAKNIQYF.

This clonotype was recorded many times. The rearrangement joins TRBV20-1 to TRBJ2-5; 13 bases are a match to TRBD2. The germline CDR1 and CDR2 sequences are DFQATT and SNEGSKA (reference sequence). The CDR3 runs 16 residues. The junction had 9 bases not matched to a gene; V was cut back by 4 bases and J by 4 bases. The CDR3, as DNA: TGCAGTGCTAAAGGACTAGCGGGAGAATCTTCAGAGACCCAGTACTTC. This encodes CSAKGLAGESSETQYF.

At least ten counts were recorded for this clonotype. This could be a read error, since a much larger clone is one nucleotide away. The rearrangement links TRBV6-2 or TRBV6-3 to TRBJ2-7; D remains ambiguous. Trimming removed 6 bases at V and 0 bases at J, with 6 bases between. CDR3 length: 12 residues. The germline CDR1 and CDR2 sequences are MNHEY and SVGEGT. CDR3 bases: TGTGCCAGCAGCAAAAGCTCCTACGAGCAGTACTTC. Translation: CASSKSSYEQYF.

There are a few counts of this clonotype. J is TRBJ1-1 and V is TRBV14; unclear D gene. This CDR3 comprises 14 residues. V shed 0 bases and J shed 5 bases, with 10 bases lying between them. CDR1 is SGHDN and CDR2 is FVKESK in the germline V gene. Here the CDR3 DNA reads TGTGCCAGCAGCCAAGATGACGGCCGAACTGAAGCTTTCTTT. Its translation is CASSQDDGRTEAFF.

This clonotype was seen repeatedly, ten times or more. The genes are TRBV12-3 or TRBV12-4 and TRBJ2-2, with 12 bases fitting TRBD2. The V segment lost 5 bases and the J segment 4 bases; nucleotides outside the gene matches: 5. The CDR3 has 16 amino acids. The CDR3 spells CASSRLAGVSTGELFF. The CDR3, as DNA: TGTGCCAGCAGTCGACTAGCGGGAGTGTCCACCGGGGAGCTGTTTTTT.

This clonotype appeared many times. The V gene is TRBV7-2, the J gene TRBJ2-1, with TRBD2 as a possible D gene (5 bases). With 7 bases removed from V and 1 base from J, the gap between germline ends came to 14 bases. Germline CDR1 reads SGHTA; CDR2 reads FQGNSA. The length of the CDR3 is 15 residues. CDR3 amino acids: CASTTSVGSYNEQFF. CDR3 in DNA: TGTGCCAGCACCACTAGTGTTGGTTCCTACAATGAGCAGTTCTTC.

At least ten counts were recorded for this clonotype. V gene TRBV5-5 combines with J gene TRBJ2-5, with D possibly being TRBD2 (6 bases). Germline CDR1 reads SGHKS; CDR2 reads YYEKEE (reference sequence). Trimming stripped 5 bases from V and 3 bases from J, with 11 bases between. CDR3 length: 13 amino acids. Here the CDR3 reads CASRSGLEETQYF. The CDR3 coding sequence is TGTGCCAGCAGATCGGGACTGGAAGAGACCCAGTACTTC.

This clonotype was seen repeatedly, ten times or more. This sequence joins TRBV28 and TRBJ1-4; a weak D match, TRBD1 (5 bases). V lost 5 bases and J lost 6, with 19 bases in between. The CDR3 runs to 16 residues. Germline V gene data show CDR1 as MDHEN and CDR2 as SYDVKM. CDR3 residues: CASSVPAGISDEKLFF. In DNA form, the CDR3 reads TGTGCCAGCAGTGTCCCCGCAGGGATATCCGATGAAAAACTGTTTTTT.

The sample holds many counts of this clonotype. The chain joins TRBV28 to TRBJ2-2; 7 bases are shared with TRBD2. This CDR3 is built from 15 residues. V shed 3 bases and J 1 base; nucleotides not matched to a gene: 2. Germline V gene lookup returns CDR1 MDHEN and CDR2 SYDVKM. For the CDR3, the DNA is TGTGCCAGCAGTTTCGCGGGAGTGAACACCGGGGAGCTGTTTTTT. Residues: CASSFAGVNTGELFF.

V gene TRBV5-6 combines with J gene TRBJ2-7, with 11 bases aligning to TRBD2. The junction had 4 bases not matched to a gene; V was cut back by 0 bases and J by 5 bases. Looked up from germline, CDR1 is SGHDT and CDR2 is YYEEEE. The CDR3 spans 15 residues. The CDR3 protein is CASSLGLAGFHEQYF. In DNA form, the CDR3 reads TGTGCCAGCAGCTTGGGACTAGCGGGATTCCACGAGCAGTACTTC.

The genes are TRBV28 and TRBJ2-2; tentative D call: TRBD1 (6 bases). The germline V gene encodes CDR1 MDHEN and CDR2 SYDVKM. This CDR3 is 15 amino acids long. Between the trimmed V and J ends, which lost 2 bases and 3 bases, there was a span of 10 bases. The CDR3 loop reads CASSLARGDTGELFF. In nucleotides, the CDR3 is TGTGCCAGCAGTTTAGCCAGGGGTGACACCGGGGAGCTGTTTTTT.

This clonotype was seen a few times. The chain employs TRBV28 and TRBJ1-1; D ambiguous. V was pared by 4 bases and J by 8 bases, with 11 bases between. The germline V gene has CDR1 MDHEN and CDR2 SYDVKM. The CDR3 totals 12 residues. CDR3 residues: CASSWAAREAFF. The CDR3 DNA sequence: TGTGCCAGCAGTTGGGCCGCTCGGGAAGCTTTCTTT.

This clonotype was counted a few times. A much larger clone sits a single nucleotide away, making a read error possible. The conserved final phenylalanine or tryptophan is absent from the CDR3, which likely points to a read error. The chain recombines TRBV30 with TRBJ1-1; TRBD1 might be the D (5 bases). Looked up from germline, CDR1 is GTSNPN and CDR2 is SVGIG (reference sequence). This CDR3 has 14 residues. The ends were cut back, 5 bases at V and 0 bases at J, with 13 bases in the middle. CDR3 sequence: CAWDPGTLNTEAFS. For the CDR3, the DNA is TGTGCCTGGGACCCAGGGACGCTGAACACTGAAGCTTTCTCT.

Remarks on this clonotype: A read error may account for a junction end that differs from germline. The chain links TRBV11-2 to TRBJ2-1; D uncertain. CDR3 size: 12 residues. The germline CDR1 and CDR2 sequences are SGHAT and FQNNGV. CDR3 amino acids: CASSVGQYEQLF. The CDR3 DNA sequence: TGTGCCAGCAGTGTAGGCCAGTACGAGCAGCTCTTC.

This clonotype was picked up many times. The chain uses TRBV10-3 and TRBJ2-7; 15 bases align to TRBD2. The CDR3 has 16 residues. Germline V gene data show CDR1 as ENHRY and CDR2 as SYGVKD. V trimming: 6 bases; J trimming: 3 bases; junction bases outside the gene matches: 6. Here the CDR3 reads CAISTGLAGGFYEQYF. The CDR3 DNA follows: TGTGCCATCAGCACGGGACTAGCGGGAGGCTTCTACGAGCAGTACTTC.

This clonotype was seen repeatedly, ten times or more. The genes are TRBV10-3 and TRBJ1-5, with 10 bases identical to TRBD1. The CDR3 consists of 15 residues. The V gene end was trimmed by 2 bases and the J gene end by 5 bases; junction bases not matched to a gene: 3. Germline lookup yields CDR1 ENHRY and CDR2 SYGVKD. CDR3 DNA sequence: TGTGCCATCAGTGAGAGTGGACAGGGGGATCAGCCCCAGCATTTT. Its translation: CAISESGQGDQPQHF.

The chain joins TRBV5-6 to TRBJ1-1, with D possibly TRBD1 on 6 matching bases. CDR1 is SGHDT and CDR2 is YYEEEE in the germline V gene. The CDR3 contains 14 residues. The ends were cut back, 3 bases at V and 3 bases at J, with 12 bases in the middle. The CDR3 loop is CASSWGAGDTEAFF. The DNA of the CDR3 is TGTGCCAGCAGCTGGGGGGCCGGTGACACTGAAGCTTTCTTT.

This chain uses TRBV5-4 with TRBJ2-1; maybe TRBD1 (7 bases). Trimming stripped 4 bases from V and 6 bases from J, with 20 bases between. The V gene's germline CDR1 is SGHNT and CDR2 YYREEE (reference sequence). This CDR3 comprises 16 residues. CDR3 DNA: TGTGCCAGCAGCCCTGGAGGGGGCAGGGGGAGCAATGAGCAGTTCTTC. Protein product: CASSPGGGRGSNEQFF. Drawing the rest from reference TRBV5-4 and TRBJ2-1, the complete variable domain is ETGVTQSPTHLIKTRGQQVTLRCSSQSGHNTVSWYQQALGQGPQFIFQYYREEENGRGNFPPRFSGLQFPNYSSELNVNALELDDSALYLCASSPGGGRGSNEQFFGPGTRLTVL.